Each of the 29 T cell receptor beta chains below was sequenced from the same sample in a study of patients and donors after allogeneic stem cell transplantation. TCRdb passed the RT-PCR reads through MiXCR, listing each CDR3 protein once. The sample has 920,000 or so distinct CDR3 sequences; roughly 18% are singletons. Specimen: blood, either unsorted or a sorted T cell fraction (not recorded which). The receptor set was obtained from a human donor who was either an allogeneic HSCT recipient or a stem cell or donor lymphocyte infusion donor (not recorded which). It is not recorded whose cells these are; they may come from a transplant donor.

The chain has TRBV9 and TRBJ2-2; the D gene is possibly TRBD2 (6 bases). The CDR3 totals 12 residues. Germline CDR1 and CDR2: SGDLS and YYNGEE. With 4 bases removed from V and 6 bases from J, the gap between germline ends came to 7 bases. CDR3 sequence reads: CASSTSPGELFF. Written as DNA, the CDR3 is TGTGCCAGCAGCACTAGCCCCGGGGAGCTGTTTTTT.

The chain joins TRBV3-1 to TRBJ2-6; TRBD1 or TRBD2 may be the D gene (5 bases each). CDR1 is LGHDT, CDR2 YNNKEL, per germline (reference sequence). V lost 5 bases, J lost 0 bases, and 14 bases lay in between. This CDR3 contains 17 residues. The DNA for the CDR3 is TGTGCCAGCAGCTCTAGAATAGGGACCTCTGGGGCCAACGTCCTGACTTTC. This gives the protein CASSSRIGTSGANVLTF.

CDR3 amino acids: CASSAPPGSTYEQYF. In DNA, the CDR3 is TGTGCCAGCAGTGCACCTCCCGGGAGCACCTACGAGCAGTACTTC. The V and J genes are TRBV6-1 and TRBJ2-7; D may be TRBD2 (6 bases). The CDR3 has 15 residues. V lost 4 bases and J 2 bases, leaving 15 bases between the germline ends. Germline assignment: CDR1 MNHNS and CDR2 SASEGT.

In its sample, this clonotype was seen a few times. The CDR3 loop is CASSFSPPGSGLSNEQFF. The CDR3 bases are TGTGCCAGCAGTTTTTCCCCTCCCGGTAGCGGCCTCTCAAATGAGCAGTTCTTC. J is TRBJ2-1 and V is TRBV27; D might be TRBD2 (6 bases). The CDR3 length is 18 residues. Germline V gene data show CDR1 as MNHEY and CDR2 as SMNVEV (reference sequence). V shed 3 bases and J shed 7 bases, with 25 bases lying between them.

This clonotype showed up just a few times. V gene TRBV4-1 combines with J gene TRBJ1-5; no firm D call. The CDR3 spans 17 residues. Trimming removed 0 bases from V and 1 base from J, with 13 bases in between. CDR1 is MGHRA and CDR2 is YSYEKL in the germline V gene. CDR3 nucleotides: TGCGCCAGCAGCCAAGAGGGCGGCGGAGCGAGCAATCAGCCCCAGCATTTT. Protein: CASSQEGGGASNQPQHF.

J is TRBJ1-1 and V is TRBV7-2; maybe TRBD1 (5 bases). Germline CDR1 reads SGHTA; CDR2 reads FQGNSA. The CDR3 has 15 amino acids. Trimming pared 3 bases from V and 5 bases from J, leaving 16 bases between. CDR3 loop: CASSFYSVGGTEAFF. CDR3 bases: TGTGCCAGCAGCTTTTACAGTGTCGGGGGAACTGAAGCTTTCTTT.

The rearrangement joins TRBV20-1 to TRBJ2-5; 12 nucleotides line up with TRBD2. After removal of 3 bases from V and 4 bases from J, the junction contained 9 bases not matched to a gene. The length of the CDR3 is 16 residues. The V gene's germline CDR1 is DFQATT and CDR2 SNEGSKA (reference sequence). CDR3 sequence: CSASLRTSGMVETQYF. Written as DNA, the CDR3 is TGCAGTGCTAGCCTTAGGACTAGCGGGATGGTAGAGACCCAGTACTTC.

This clonotype was observed a few times. The chain has TRBV9 and TRBJ1-6; 11 bases align to TRBD1. Looked up from germline, CDR1 is SGDLS and CDR2 is YYNGEE. The CDR3 is 15 amino acids. J gave up 10 bases and V 2 bases, and 5 bases lay outside the gene matches. CDR3 in amino acids: CASSVRTGGQSPLHF. The DNA for the CDR3 is TGTGCCAGCAGCGTGAGGACAGGGGGCCAGTCACCCCTCCACTTT.

The chain joins TRBV10-3 to TRBJ2-5; D possibly uses TRBD1 or TRBD2 (5 bases each). V was shortened by 3 bases and J by 2 bases, with 10 bases between the two germline ends. Germline V gene lookup returns CDR1 ENHRY and CDR2 SYGVKD. The CDR3 is made up of 14 amino acids. The CDR3 loop reads CAISEVGGQETQYF. DNA of the CDR3: TGTGCCATCAGTGAAGTTGGGGGACAAGAGACCCAGTACTTC.

The gene calls are TRBV7-3 and TRBJ2-1; the D gene is possibly TRBD1 (6 bases). V lost 5 bases to trimming and J lost 4 bases, with 12 bases between them. This CDR3 has 14 amino acids. Germline V gives CDR1 SGHTA, CDR2 FQGTGA. This CDR3 reads CASSHRTVYNEQFF. CDR3 sequence (DNA): TGTGCCAGCAGCCATCGGACAGTTTACAATGAGCAGTTCTTC.

The sample holds a few counts of this clonotype. J is TRBJ1-4 and V is TRBV5-1; the D is unclear. CDR1 and CDR2 (germline): SGHRS, YFSETQ. The CDR3 covers 15 residues. Trimming took 2 bases from V and 0 from J, leaving 8 bases between them. Here the CDR3 DNA reads TGCGCCAGCAGCTTTGGTACCGCAACTAATGAAAAACTGTTTTTT. Translation gives CASSFGTATNEKLFF.

This clonotype appeared a few times. This sequence joins TRBV9 and TRBJ1-3; the D gene is possibly TRBD1 (6 bases). CDR3 length: 16 amino acids. Germline values: CDR1 SGDLS, CDR2 YYNGEE. V was shortened by 0 bases and J by 2 bases, with 12 bases between the two germline ends. The CDR3 sequence: CASSVDPGTTGNTIYF. The CDR3 nucleotides read TGTGCCAGCAGCGTAGACCCCGGGACAACTGGAAACACCATATATTTT.

J is TRBJ2-2 and V is TRBV27; the D is unclear. The CDR3 sequence is 15 residues long. Germline lookup yields CDR1 MNHEY and CDR2 SMNVEV (reference sequence). The V end lost 9 bases, the J end lost 1 base, and 15 bases lay between the germline ends. CDR3 sequence reads: CASNLAAENTGELFF. The CDR3 DNA is TGTGCCAGTAACTTGGCGGCAGAGAACACCGGGGAGCTGTTTTTT.

This chain uses TRBV12-3 or TRBV12-4 with TRBJ2-7; D remains ambiguous. V lost 8 bases and J lost 3, with 14 bases in between. The CDR3 consists of 13 residues. This CDR3 is CASGRARGYEQYF. DNA of the CDR3: TGTGCCAGCGGCCGGGCCCGCGGCTACGAGCAGTACTTC.

This clonotype was recorded a few times. The chain is built from TRBV5-5 and TRBJ2-5, with D perhaps assigned TRBD1 or TRBD2 (6 bases each). Germline-derived CDR1 and CDR2 are SGHKS and YYEKEE (reference sequence). The CDR3 spans 14 residues. Deletions cut 4 bases from V and 2 bases from J, with 12 bases between. The CDR3 reads CASSLGGHQETQYF. In nucleotides, the CDR3 is TGTGCCAGCAGCCTGGGGGGACATCAAGAGACCCAGTACTTC.

The rearrangement uses TRBV29-1 and TRBJ1-1, with 9 bases fitting TRBD1. Germline V CDR1 and CDR2: SQVTM, ANQGSEA. This CDR3 comprises 14 residues. The junction had 13 bases not matched to a gene; V was cut back by 4 bases and J by 10 bases. CDR3 coding DNA: TGCAGCGTTGCACAGGGGGCGGTTCGGGTGAGAGCTTTCTTT. Translation: CSVAQGAVRVRAFF.

In this sample, this clonotype turned up a few times. The chain carries TRBV12-3 or TRBV12-4 and TRBJ2-7, with TRBD2 matching 9 bases. Trimming at V came to 5 bases and at J to 0 bases, leaving 8 bases not matched to a gene. The CDR3 covers 16 residues. CDR3 amino acids: CASSTESGGSSYEQYF. In nucleotides, the CDR3 is TGTGCCAGCAGTACCGAAAGCGGGGGGAGCTCCTACGAGCAGTACTTC.

The sample holds a few counts of this clonotype. This chain uses TRBV20-1 with TRBJ1-1; 7 positions match TRBD1. Germline values: CDR1 DFQATT, CDR2 SNEGSKA (reference sequence). V trimming: 6 bases; J trimming: 5 bases; junction bases outside the gene matches: 12. The CDR3 is 14 residues long. The CDR3 sequence: CSARWTGAGTEAFF. CDR3 nucleotides: TGCAGTGCGCGGTGGACAGGAGCAGGGACTGAAGCTTTCTTT.

V usage is TRBV6-1 and J usage is TRBJ2-1, with D possibly TRBD1 on 5 matching bases. Between the trimmed V and J ends, which lost 5 bases and 4 bases, there was a span of 15 bases. The germline CDR1 and CDR2 sequences are MNHNS and SASEGT. This CDR3 is built from 15 residues. CDR3 sequence reads: CASSPRVGVYNEQFF. In DNA, the CDR3 is TGTGCCAGCAGTCCCAGGGTAGGGGTGTACAATGAGCAGTTCTTC.

This clonotype came up a few times. V is TRBV20-1 and J is TRBJ1-2, with D tentatively TRBD1 (6 bases). Germline assignment: CDR1 DFQATT and CDR2 SNEGSKA (reference sequence). The V gene lost 5 bases and the J gene lost 0 bases, with 10 bases spanning the gap. The CDR3 covers 13 residues. The CDR3 bases are TGCAGTGCTGTCGGACAGACTAACTATGGCTACACCTTC. It encodes CSAVGQTNYGYTF.

This clonotype was seen more than once but under ten times. The rearrangement links TRBV4-2 to TRBJ2-1; 11 bases fit TRBD2. CDR3 length: 16 residues. J was trimmed by 4 bases and V by 3 bases; bases with no gene match: 5. Germline lookup yields CDR1 LGHNA and CDR2 YNFKEQ. The CDR3 bases are TGTGCCAGCAGCCACTCGACTAGCGGGACTTACAATGAGCAGTTCTTC. Translating it yields CASSHSTSGTYNEQFF.

There are a few counts of this clonotype. The chain uses TRBV20-1 and TRBJ2-7; a weak D match, TRBD2 (6 bases). The CDR3 is made up of 16 amino acids. Per the germline V gene, CDR1 is DFQATT and CDR2 is SNEGSKA (reference sequence). V was shortened by 1 base and J by 6 bases, with 22 bases between the two germline ends. CDR3 sequence reads: CSARAFRAGPPGEQYF. The CDR3 region has the DNA TGCAGTGCTAGAGCGTTTCGGGCGGGACCCCCGGGCGAGCAGTACTTC.

This clonotype was detected only a few times. J is TRBJ2-3 and V is TRBV7-2; D is unclear. Germline V gene lookup returns CDR1 SGHTA and CDR2 FQGNSA. The V end lost 3 bases, the J end lost 8 bases, and 12 bases lay between the germline ends. There are 13 residues in the CDR3. The CDR3 here is CASSFDPEATQYF. For the CDR3, the DNA is TGTGCCAGCAGCTTTGACCCCGAGGCTACGCAGTATTTT.

This clonotype was observed a handful of times. This rearrangement joins TRBV10-3 to TRBJ2-1; 10 bases fit TRBD1. Looked up from germline, CDR1 is ENHRY and CDR2 is SYGVKD. The CDR3 is 14 amino acids. J lost 10 bases, V lost 8 bases, and 11 bases had no gene match. CDR3 in DNA: TGTGCCATCCGGGGACAGGGGACTTGGGGGGAGCAGTTCTTC. Amino acids: CAIRGQGTWGEQFF.

This clonotype turned up a few times. The chain couples TRBV12-3 or TRBV12-4 to TRBJ1-2; TRBD1 is a possible D gene (5 bases). The CDR3 totals 16 residues. V lost 7 bases and J lost 11, with 29 bases in between. The CDR3 nucleotides read TGTGCCAGCAACCTATCTACTGGGGCAGGGAGAGGTGGTTACACCTTC. Encoded protein: CASNLSTGAGRGGYTF.

J is TRBJ2-4 and V is TRBV5-1; 12 bases fit TRBD1. The CDR3 has 17 residues. V gave up 4 bases and J gave up 6 bases; unmatched junction bases: 11. The germline CDR1 and CDR2 sequences are SGHRS and YFSETQ. The CDR3 DNA is TGCGCCAGCAGCCAGGACCGGGACAGGGGGCAGAGAAACATTCAGTACTTC. Translating it yields CASSQDRDRGQRNIQYF.

CDR3 sequence (DNA): TGTGCCGGAAAGGTTCCAAATAACTATGGCTACACCTTC. Its protein product is CAGKVPNNYGYTF. The chain couples TRBV2 to TRBJ1-2, with D uncertain. Trimming cost V 11 bases and J 1 base, with 14 bases left between them. Germline V gene lookup returns CDR1 SNHLY and CDR2 FYNNEI. The CDR3 consists of 13 residues.

The rearrangement uses TRBV29-1 and TRBJ1-1; perhaps TRBD1 as D (6 bases). CDR1 is SQVTM and CDR2 is ANQGSEA in the germline V gene. V dropped 7 bases and J dropped 2 bases, with 14 bases sitting between them. This CDR3 comprises 13 residues. CDR3 loop: CSALDRFNTEAFF. The CDR3 DNA sequence: TGCAGCGCCTTGGACAGATTTAACACTGAAGCTTTCTTT. The entire variable domain, with the rest obtained from reference TRBV29-1 and TRBJ1-1, is as follows: SAVISQKPSRDICQRGTSLTIQCQVDSQVTMMFWYRQQPGQSLTLIATANQGSEATYESGFVIDKFPISRPNLTFSTLTVSNMSPEDSSIYLCSALDRFNTEAFFGQGTRLTVV.

This chain links TRBV5-1 with TRBJ2-1; D not resolved. CDR1 SGHRS and CDR2 YFSETQ come from the germline V gene. This CDR3 comprises 14 residues. Trimming left V 1 base short and J 2 bases short, with 7 bases between. CDR3 sequence (DNA): TGCGCCAGCAGCTTGACCGAGACCTACAATGAGCAGTTCTTC. Residues: CASSLTETYNEQFF.